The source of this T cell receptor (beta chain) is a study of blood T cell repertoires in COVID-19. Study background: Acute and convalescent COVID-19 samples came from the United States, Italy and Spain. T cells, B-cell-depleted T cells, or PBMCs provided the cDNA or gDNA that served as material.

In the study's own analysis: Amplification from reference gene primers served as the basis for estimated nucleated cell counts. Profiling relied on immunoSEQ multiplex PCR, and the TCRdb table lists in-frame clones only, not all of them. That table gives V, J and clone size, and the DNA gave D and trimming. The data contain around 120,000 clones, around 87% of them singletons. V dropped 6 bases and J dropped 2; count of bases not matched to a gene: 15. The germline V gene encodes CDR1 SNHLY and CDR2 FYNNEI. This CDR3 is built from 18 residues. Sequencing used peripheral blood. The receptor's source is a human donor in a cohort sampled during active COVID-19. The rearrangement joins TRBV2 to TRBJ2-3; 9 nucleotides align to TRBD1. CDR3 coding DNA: TGTGCCAGCAGCTCTAAGCCTTGGGGACAGGGAATCACAGATACGCAGTATTTT. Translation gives CASSSKPWGQGITDTQYF.